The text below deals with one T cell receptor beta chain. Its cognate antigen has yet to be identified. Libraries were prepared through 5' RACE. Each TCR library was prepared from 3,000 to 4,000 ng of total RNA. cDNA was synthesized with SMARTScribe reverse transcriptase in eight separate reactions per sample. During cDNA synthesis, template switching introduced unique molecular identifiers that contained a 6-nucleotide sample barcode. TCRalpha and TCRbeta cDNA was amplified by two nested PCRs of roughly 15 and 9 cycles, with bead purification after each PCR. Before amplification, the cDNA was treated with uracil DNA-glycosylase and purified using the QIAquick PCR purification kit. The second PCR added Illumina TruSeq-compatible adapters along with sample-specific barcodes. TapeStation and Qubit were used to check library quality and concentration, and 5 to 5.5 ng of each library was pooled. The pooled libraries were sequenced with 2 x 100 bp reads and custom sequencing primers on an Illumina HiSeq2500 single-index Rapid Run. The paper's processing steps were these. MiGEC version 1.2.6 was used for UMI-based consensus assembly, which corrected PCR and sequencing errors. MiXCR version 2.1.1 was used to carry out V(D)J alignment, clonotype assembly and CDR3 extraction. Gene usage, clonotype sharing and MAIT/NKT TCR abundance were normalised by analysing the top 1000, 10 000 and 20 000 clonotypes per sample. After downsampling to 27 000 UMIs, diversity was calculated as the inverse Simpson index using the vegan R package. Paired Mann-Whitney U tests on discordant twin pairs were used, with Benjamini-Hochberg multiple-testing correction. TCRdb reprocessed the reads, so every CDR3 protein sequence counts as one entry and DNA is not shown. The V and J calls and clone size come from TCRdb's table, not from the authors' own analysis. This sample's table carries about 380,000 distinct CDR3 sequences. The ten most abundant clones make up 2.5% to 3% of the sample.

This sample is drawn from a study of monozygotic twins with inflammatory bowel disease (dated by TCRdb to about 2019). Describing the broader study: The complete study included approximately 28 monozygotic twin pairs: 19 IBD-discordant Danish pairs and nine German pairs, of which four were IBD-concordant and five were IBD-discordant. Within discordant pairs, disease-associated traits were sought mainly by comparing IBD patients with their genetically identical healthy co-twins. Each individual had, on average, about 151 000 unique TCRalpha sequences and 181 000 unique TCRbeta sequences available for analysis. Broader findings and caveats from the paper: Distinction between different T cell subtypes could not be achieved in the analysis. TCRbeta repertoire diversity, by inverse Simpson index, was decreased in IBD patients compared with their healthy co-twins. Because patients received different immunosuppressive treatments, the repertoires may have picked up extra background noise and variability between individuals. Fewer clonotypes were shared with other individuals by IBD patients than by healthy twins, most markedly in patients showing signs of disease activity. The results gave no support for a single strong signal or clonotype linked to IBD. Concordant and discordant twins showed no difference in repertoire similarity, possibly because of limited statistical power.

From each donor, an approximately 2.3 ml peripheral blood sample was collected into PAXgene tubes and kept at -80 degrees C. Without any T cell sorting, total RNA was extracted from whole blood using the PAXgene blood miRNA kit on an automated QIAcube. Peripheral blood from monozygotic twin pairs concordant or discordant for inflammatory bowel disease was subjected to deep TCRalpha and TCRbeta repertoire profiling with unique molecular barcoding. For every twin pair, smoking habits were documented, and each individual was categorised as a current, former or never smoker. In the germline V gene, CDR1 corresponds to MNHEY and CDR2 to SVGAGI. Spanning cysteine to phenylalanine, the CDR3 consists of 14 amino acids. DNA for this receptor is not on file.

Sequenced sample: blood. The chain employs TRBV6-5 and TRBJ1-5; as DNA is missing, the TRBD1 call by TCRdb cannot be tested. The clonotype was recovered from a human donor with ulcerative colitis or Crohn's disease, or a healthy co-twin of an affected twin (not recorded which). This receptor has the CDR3 CASSSGDSNQPQQF.